The 27 T cell receptor beta chains given below trace back to one sample, sequenced in a study of regulatory T cells in long-lasting Graves disease. Regarding time point: persistent/refractory GD, antithyroid drugs over 5 years with positive TRAb. PBMC RNA served as the TCR library source. Through Arm-PCR of CDR3 regions and iRepertoire HTBI primers, TCR beta libraries were built. TCRdb processed the multiplex PCR reads anew with MiXCR; each CDR3 protein has one entry. This table has hundreds of thousands of distinct CDR3 sequences, less than 25% appearing once. Source: peripheral blood mononuclear cells (PBMCs), taken when the disease was refractory, from a patient treated with antithyroid drugs. Receptors were obtained from a female donor with Graves disease.

This clonotype came up a few times. One junction end disagrees with the germline gene, perhaps due to a read error. CDR3 residues: CASSVQLYDYTF. Here the CDR3 DNA reads TGTGCCAGCAGTGTTCAGCTGTATGACTACACCTTC. This rearrangement joins TRBV28 to TRBJ1-2; D not certain. The CDR3 loop spans 12 amino acids. Germline V gene data show CDR1 as MDHEN and CDR2 as SYDVKM.

The chain combines TRBV19 with TRBJ1-5; a possible D gene is TRBD1 (5 bases). From germline, CDR1 is LNHDA and CDR2 SQIVND (reference sequence). Trimming removed 4 bases from V and 5 bases from J, with 15 bases in between. This CDR3 has 15 residues. CDR3 sequence: CASSRTNGGYQPQHF. CDR3 coding DNA: TGTGCCAGTAGTAGGACCAACGGGGGGTATCAGCCCCAGCATTTT.

The genes are TRBV7-9 and TRBJ2-1, with TRBD2 identical over 9 bases. The ends lost 5 bases at V and 5 bases at J; junction bases unmatched: 4. CDR1 and CDR2 (germline): SEHNR, FQNEAQ (reference sequence). The CDR3 consists of 14 residues. The DNA of the CDR3 is TGTGCCAGCAGCAGTAGCGGGGGCCACAATGAGCAGTTCTTC. Translated, it gives CASSSSGGHNEQFF. Complete variable domain (other parts from reference TRBV7-9 and TRBJ2-1): DTGVSQNPRHKITKRGQNVTFRCDPISEHNRLYWYRQTLGQGPEFLTYFQNEAQLEKSRLLSDRFSAERPKGSFSTLEIQRTEQGDSAMYLCASSSSGGHNEQFFGPGTRLTVL.

This clonotype was recorded many times. This chain uses TRBV6-1 with TRBJ2-2, with TRBD1 as a possible D gene (5 bases). Germline lookup yields CDR1 MNHNS and CDR2 SASEGT. The CDR3 loop spans 14 amino acids. V was pared by 7 bases and J by 0 bases, with 9 bases between. CDR3: CASNGHANTGELFF. As DNA, the CDR3 is TGTGCCAGCAATGGACATGCGAACACCGGGGAGCTGTTTTTT.

This clonotype was seen many times. The chain combines TRBV6-1 with TRBJ1-5; TRBD1 matches 11 bases. CDR1 MNHNS and CDR2 SASEGT come from the germline V gene. This CDR3 has 15 amino acids. J was trimmed by 7 bases and V by 6 bases; bases with no gene match: 8. The DNA of the CDR3 is TGTGCCAGCAGCACCGGGACAGGGGGAAACCAGCCCCAGCATTTT. This translates into CASSTGTGGNQPQHF.

V is TRBV19 and J is TRBJ1-1; 8 nucleotides agree with TRBD1. The CDR3 extends over 14 amino acids. Germline CDR1 reads LNHDA; CDR2 reads SQIVND (reference sequence). The junction had 5 bases not matched to a gene; V was cut back by 7 bases and J by 1 base. CDR3 sequence: CASTGQGANTEAFF. The CDR3 bases are TGTGCCAGTACAGGACAGGGAGCGAACACTGAAGCTTTCTTT.

This clonotype occurred a few times. V is TRBV24-1 and J is TRBJ2-3, with TRBD1 as a possible D gene (5 bases). The CDR3 loop spans 16 amino acids. Germline CDR1 reads KGHDR; CDR2 reads SFDVKD. V lost 5 bases and J 6 bases, leaving 20 bases between the germline ends. CDR3 sequence reads: CATSVQTPIHRDTQYF. In DNA, the CDR3 is TGTGCCACCAGTGTTCAGACTCCAATTCACAGGGATACGCAGTATTTT.

At least ten counts were recorded for this clonotype. This chain uses TRBV7-2 with TRBJ1-2; possible D gene TRBD1, 5 bases. Per the germline V gene, CDR1 is SGHTA and CDR2 is FQGNSA. Trimming removed 7 bases from V and 8 bases from J, with 17 bases in between. CDR3 size: 13 residues. CDR3 sequence reads: CASKLGVEGGYTF. In DNA form, the CDR3 reads TGTGCCAGCAAGCTGGGGGTGGAGGGCGGCTACACCTTC.

This clonotype was counted many times. V is TRBV7-8 and J is TRBJ1-1; TRBD1 agrees at 9 bases. CDR3 length equals 13 residues. V lost 2 bases and J lost 6; bases outside the gene matches: 1. CDR1 is SGHVS and CDR2 is FQNEAQ in the germline V gene. This chain's CDR3 is CASSLRDRAEAFF. The CDR3 DNA reads as TGTGCCAGCAGCTTACGGGACAGGGCTGAAGCTTTCTTT.

This clonotype was seen many times. J is TRBJ2-5 and V is TRBV12-3 or TRBV12-4, with D maybe TRBD1 (6 bases). The CDR3 runs 14 residues. Trimming removed 7 bases at V and 4 bases at J, with 16 bases between. CDR3 sequence reads: CASNAQGLLETQYF. The DNA for the CDR3 is TGTGCCAGCAACGCGCAGGGGTTGTTAGAGACCCAGTACTTC.

This clonotype was observed at least ten times. V is TRBV6-2 or TRBV6-3 and J is TRBJ2-7; D is possibly TRBD2 (6 bases). The germline V and J ends were trimmed by 6 bases and 6 bases, with 18 bases remaining between them. This CDR3 is 14 amino acids long. Germline CDR1 MNHEY, CDR2 SVGEGT. Here the CDR3 reads CASRTGDPFPEQYF. As DNA, the CDR3 is TGTGCCAGCAGGACGGGGGACCCCTTCCCCGAGCAGTACTTC.

This clonotype was counted ten times or more. A much larger clonotype is one base distant, so this may be a read error. V usage is TRBV6-1 and J usage is TRBJ2-5; perhaps TRBD1 as D (6 bases). Per the germline V gene, CDR1 is MNHNS and CDR2 is SASEGT. V lost 11 bases and J 0 bases, leaving 13 bases between the germline ends. The CDR3 totals 13 residues. The CDR3 DNA follows: TGTGCCTTGAAAGGGACAAACCAAGAGACCCAGTACTTC. Translated, it gives CALKGTNQETQYF.

This clonotype was counted ten times or more. V and J are TRBV28 and TRBJ2-7; 11 nucleotides match TRBD1. J was trimmed by 7 bases and V by 6 bases; bases with no gene match: 8. This CDR3 has 14 amino acids. CDR1 is MDHEN, CDR2 SYDVKM, per germline. CDR3 residues: CASSGTGGFKEQYF. For the CDR3, the DNA is TGTGCCAGCAGCGGGACAGGGGGGTTTAAGGAGCAGTACTTC.

A note on this clonotype: A clone one base away is much larger, so this may be a read error. This CDR3 reads CSVSGQDNQPQHF. CDR3 coding DNA: TGCAGTGTTTCGGGACAGGACAATCAGCCCCAGCATTTT. The chain uses TRBV20-1 and TRBJ1-5; the match to TRBD1 covers 8 bases. This CDR3 region has 13 residues. Germline-derived CDR1 and CDR2 are DFQATT and SNEGSKA (reference sequence). With 7 bases clipped from V and 3 bases from J, the junction kept 5 bases outside the gene matches.

This clonotype was detected only a few times. V usage is TRBV5-1 and J usage is TRBJ2-2; D may be TRBD2 (5 bases). The CDR3 runs 19 residues. Germline CDR1 and CDR2: SGHRS and YFSETQ. V was cut by 0 bases and J by 0 bases, with 18 bases left in between. The CDR3 loop reads CASSLENIASRPNTGELFF. The CDR3 DNA reads as TGCGCCAGCAGCTTGGAAAACATAGCGAGTCGTCCGAACACCGGGGAGCTGTTTTTT. Full variable domain (remainder filled in from reference TRBV5-1 and TRBJ2-2): KAGVTQTPRYLIKTRGQQVTLSCSPISGHRSVSWYQQTPGQGLQFLFEYFSETQRNKGNFPGRFSGRQFSNSRSEMNVSTLELGDSALYLCASSLENIASRPNTGELFFGEGSRLTVL.

This clonotype was found many times. J is TRBJ1-1 and V is TRBV5-5; D is ambiguous. CDR3 length equals 15 residues. Germline CDR1 SGHKS, CDR2 YYEKEE (reference sequence). Trimming shortened V by 5 bases and J by 4 bases, and 18 bases separated the two germline ends. The CDR3 reads CASSFKQSGSTEAFF. CDR3 nucleotides: TGTGCCAGCAGTTTTAAACAGAGCGGGTCCACTGAAGCTTTCTTT.

This clonotype was counted only a few times. The chain joins TRBV9 to TRBJ2-5; 13 bases match TRBD2. This CDR3 region has 15 residues. The ends lost 0 bases at V and 4 bases at J; junction bases unmatched: 0. CDR1 and CDR2 (germline): SGDLS, YYNGEE. CDR3 protein: CASSVGLAGGETQYF. CDR3 bases: TGTGCCAGCAGCGTAGGACTAGCGGGAGGAGAGACCCAGTACTTC.

Note on this clonotype: A much larger clone differs by one base, so this may be a read error. In this CDR3 the conserved last residue, phenylalanine or tryptophan, is missing, so a read error is likely. The chain is built from TRBV28 and TRBJ2-7; D possibly uses TRBD1 or TRBD2 (6 bases each). Per the germline V gene, CDR1 is MDHEN and CDR2 is SYDVKM. The CDR3 is 13 residues long. The germline V and J ends were trimmed by 1 base and 7 bases, with 11 bases remaining between them. The CDR3 is CASSLLGAGEQYL. The CDR3 region has the DNA TGTGCCAGCAGTTTATTGGGGGCGGGGGAGCAGTACCTC.

This clonotype has more than one count but fewer than ten. Here the CDR3 reads CATSPRQDLWGGYTF. CDR3 DNA sequence: TGTGCCACCAGCCCCCGACAGGACCTGTGGGGTGGCTACACCTTC. The chain combines TRBV15 with TRBJ1-2; perhaps TRBD1 as D (6 bases). CDR1 is LNHNV, CDR2 YYDKDF, per germline (reference sequence). Trimming left V 5 bases short and J 7 bases short, with 20 bases between. CDR3 length equals 15 residues.

This clonotype was counted many times. V is TRBV28 and J is TRBJ1-1, with no clear D. V lost 4 bases and J lost 11, with 17 bases in between. The CDR3 covers 13 residues. The V gene's germline CDR1 is MDHEN and CDR2 SYDVKM. CDR3 nucleotides: TGTGCCAGCAGTTCCGGCACTGGGCTCGGGGCTTTCTTT. Its protein product is CASSSGTGLGAFF.

V gene TRBV7-9 combines with J gene TRBJ2-5; D is perhaps TRBD1 or TRBD2 (5 bases each). The ends were cut back, 4 bases at V and 2 bases at J, with 8 bases in the middle. Germline V gene data show CDR1 as SEHNR and CDR2 as FQNEAQ (reference sequence). The CDR3 sequence is 13 residues long. CDR3 residues: CASSSGPQETQYF. CDR3 sequence (DNA): TGTGCCAGCAGCTCGGGACCTCAAGAGACCCAGTACTTC.

This clonotype was recorded a few times. The chain has TRBV20-1 and TRBJ2-7; D is unclear. V was shortened by 1 base and J by 2 bases, with 9 bases between the two germline ends. CDR1 and CDR2 from the germline V gene are DFQATT and SNEGSKA (reference sequence). The length of the CDR3 is 13 residues. DNA of the CDR3: TGCAGTGCTAGAGTGTTCAGAACCTACGAGCAGTACTTC. This translates into CSARVFRTYEQYF.

J is TRBJ1-1 and V is TRBV20-1, with TRBD1 matching over 7 bases. Losses at the gene ends were 3 bases for V and 3 bases for J; bases not matched to a gene: 10. Germline CDR1 is DFQATT and CDR2 is SNEGSKA (reference sequence). The CDR3 sequence is 15 residues long. DNA for the CDR3: TGCAGTGCTAGTCCACGACAGGGTGGTCACACTGAAGCTTTCTTT. Residues: CSASPRQGGHTEAFF.

This clonotype was detected many times. J is TRBJ2-7 and V is TRBV27; no firm D call. The V end lost 10 bases, the J end lost 9 bases, and 22 bases lay between the germline ends. This CDR3 has 13 residues. The V gene's germline CDR1 is MNHEY and CDR2 SMNVEV (reference sequence). The CDR3 DNA is TGTGCCACCGGTCGTAAACCCTACGAGCGGCAGTACTTC. It codes for CATGRKPYERQYF.

This clonotype was found many times. V and J are TRBV2 and TRBJ1-2; 7 bases agree with TRBD1. The CDR3 length is 14 residues. CDR1 is SNHLY and CDR2 is FYNNEI in the germline V gene. The junction had 10 bases not matched to a gene; V was cut back by 8 bases and J by 4 bases. The CDR3 DNA is TGTGCCAGCGCAACAGGGGACCGGGCCTATGGCTACACCTTC. Encoded protein: CASATGDRAYGYTF. Based on the CDR3 plus reference TRBV2 and TRBJ1-2, the full variable domain is EPEVTQTPSHQVTQMGQEVILRCVPISNHLYFYWYRQILGQKVEFLVSFYNNEISEKSEIFDDQFSVERPDGSNFTLKIRSTKLEDSAMYFCASATGDRAYGYTFGSGTRLTVV.

In its sample, this clonotype was seen many times. The CDR3 region has the DNA TGTGCCAGCTCACCACCGACTTATAATTCACCCCTCCACTTT. It encodes CASSPPTYNSPLHF. V and J are TRBV18 and TRBJ1-6; D remains ambiguous. Trimming stripped 0 bases from V and 4 bases from J, with 4 bases between. This CDR3 comprises 14 residues. Germline CDR1 and CDR2: KGHSH and LQKENI.

V is TRBV10-2 and J is TRBJ1-1, with TRBD1 identical over 8 bases. The CDR3 length is 14 residues. V gave up 2 bases and J gave up 11 bases; unmatched junction bases: 10. Germline assignment: CDR1 WSHSY and CDR2 SAAADI. The CDR3 DNA reads TGCGCCAGCAGTGAGACAGGGTGGACAGGGTCGGCTTTCTTT. It yields the protein CASSETGWTGSAFF.